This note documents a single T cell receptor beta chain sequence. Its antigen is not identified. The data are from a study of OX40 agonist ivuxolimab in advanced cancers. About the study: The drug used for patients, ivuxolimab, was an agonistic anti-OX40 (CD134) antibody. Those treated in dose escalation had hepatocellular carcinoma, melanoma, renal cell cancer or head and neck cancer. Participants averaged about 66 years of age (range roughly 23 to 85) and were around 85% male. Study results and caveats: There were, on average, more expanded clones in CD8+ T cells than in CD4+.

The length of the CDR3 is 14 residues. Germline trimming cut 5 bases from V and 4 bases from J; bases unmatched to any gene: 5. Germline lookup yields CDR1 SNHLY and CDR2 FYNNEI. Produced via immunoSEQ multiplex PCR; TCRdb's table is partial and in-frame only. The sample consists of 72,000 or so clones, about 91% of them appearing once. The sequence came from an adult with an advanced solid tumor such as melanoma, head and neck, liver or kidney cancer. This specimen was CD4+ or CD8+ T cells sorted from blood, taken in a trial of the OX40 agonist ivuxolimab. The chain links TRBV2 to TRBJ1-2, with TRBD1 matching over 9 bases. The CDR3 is CASSQQGARYGYTF. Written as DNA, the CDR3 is TGTGCCAGCAGTCAACAGGGGGCACGCTATGGCTACACCTTC. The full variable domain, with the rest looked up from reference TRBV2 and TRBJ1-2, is EPEVTQTPSHQVTQMGQEVILRCVPISNHLYFYWYRQILGQKVEFLVSFYNNEISEKSEIFDDQFSVERPDGSNFTLKIRSTKLEDSAMYFCASSQQGARYGYTFGSGTRLTVV.